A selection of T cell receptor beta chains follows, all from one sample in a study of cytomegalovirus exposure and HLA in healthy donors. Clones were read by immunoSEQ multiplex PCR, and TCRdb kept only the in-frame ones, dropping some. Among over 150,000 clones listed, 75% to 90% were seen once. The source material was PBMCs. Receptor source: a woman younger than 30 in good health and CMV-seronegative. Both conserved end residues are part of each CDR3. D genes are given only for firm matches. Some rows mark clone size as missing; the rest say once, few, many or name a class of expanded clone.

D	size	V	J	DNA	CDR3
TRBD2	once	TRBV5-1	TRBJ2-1	TGCGCCAGCAGCCCCATGGGACTAGCGGGGAGCTCCTACAATGAGCAGTTCTTC	CASSPMGLAGSSYNEQFF
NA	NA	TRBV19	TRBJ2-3	TGTGCCAGTAGGTATATAGAAGGGGCTATCGATACGCAGTATTTT	CASRYIEGAIDTQYF
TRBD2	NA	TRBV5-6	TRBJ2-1	TGTGCCAGCAGCGGGGGACTAGCCAATGAGCAGTTCTTC	CASSGGLANEQFF
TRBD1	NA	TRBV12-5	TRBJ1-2	TGTGCTAGTGGTTTGGGACAGGGGGCGAGATTAGGCTACACCTTC	CASGLGQGARLGYTF
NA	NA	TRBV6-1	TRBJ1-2	TGTGCCAGCAGTGACAGGGATGGCTACACCTTC	CASSDRDGYTF
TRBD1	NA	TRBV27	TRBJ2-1	TGTGCCAGCAGTTTAGGGACAGGGTGGGTGGATGAGCAGTTCTTC	CASSLGTGWVDEQFF
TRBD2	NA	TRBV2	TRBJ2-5	TGTGCCAGCAGTGAAGGGAGAGGGACTAGCGGGAGGGTGATGGGTATCCAAGAGACCCAGTACTTC	CASSEGRGTSGRVMGIQETQYF
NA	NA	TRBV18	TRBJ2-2	TGTGCCAGCTCACCAGTTGAAGGGCAGGGCACCGGGGAGCTGTTTTTT	CASSPVEGQGTGELFF
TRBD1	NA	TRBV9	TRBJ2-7	TGTGCCAGCAGCGAGAGGGACAGGCAGCTTTCCTACGAGCAGTACTTC	CASSERDRQLSYEQYF
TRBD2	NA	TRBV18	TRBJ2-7	TGTGCCAGCTCTACCGGGACTAGTAGATGGGCCCAATACGAGCAGTACTTC	CASSTGTSRWAQYEQYF
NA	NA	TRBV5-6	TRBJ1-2	TGTGCCAGCAGCTTGCTGGAGGCCCCTAACTATGGCTACACCTTC	CASSLLEAPNYGYTF
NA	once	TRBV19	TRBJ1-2	TGTGCCAGTAGTATCCAGGGAGGCAGGAATGGCTACACCTTC	CASSIQGGRNGYTF
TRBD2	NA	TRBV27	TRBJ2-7	TGTGCCAGCAACGCGATGTCAGGGAGCGGGAGTAACCCCGAGCAGTACTTC	CASNAMSGSGSNPEQYF
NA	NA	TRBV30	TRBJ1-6	TGTGCCTGGAGTGTAGGACTCATCCCGGGCGCCTATAATTCACCCCTCCACTTT	CAWSVGLIPGAYNSPLHF
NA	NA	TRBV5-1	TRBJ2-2	TGCGCCCGCACGGGAGCTTCCGACTCGAACACCGGGGAGCTGTTTTTT	CARTGASDSNTGELFF
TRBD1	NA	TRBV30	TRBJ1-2	TGTGCCTGGAGTGACCCAGGGGGGCGCGAGATCCTTTATGGCTACACCTTC	CAWSDPGGREILYGYTF
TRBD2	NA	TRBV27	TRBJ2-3	TGTGCCAGCAGTTCTAGGGCGACTAGCGGGGCAGATACGCAGTATTTT	CASSSRATSGADTQYF
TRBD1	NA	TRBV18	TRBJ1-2	TGTGCCAGCTCACCTCCCGTCGGACAGGCTAAGGACTATGGCTACACCTTC	CASSPPVGQAKDYGYTF
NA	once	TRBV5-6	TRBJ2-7	TGTGCCAGCAGCTTGTATGCGACTAGAGGAATCTACGAGCAGTACTTC	CASSLYATRGIYEQYF
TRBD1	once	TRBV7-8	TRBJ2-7	TGTGCCAGCAGCACGAGGACAGGGGGCGGCGAGCAGTACTTC	CASSTRTGGGEQYF
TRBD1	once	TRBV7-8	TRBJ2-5	TGTGCCAGCAGCTTTAGGAGCGGGACAGGGGGATTAAGAGAGACCCAGTACTTC	CASSFRSGTGGLRETQYF
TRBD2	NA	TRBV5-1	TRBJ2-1	TGCGCCAGCAGCCCTGGGCTAGCGGGAGGGGTTGAGCAGTTCTTC	CASSPGLAGGVEQFF
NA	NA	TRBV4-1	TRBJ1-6	TGCGCCAGCAGCCAAGCGAGGAATTCACCCCTCCACTTT	CASSQARNSPLHF
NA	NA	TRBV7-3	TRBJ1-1	TGTGCCAGCAGCTTAATAGGGGGAAGTGTCTTGGAAGCTTTCTTT	CASSLIGGSVLEAFF
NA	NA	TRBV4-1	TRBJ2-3	TGCGCCAGCAGCCATCCCCGGGATCCCAATCTAATAGATACGCAGTATTTT	CASSHPRDPNLIDTQYF
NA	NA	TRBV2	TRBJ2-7	TGTGCCAGCATCTTAAGCACCGAGCAGTACTTC	CASILSTEQYF
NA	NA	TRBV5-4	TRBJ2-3	TGTGCCAGCAGCTCCGGGACAATTAGCACAGATACGCAGTATTTT	CASSSGTISTDTQYF